Following are 6 T cell receptor beta chains from one sample sequenced in a study of STAT5B mutations in CD4+ large granular lymphocyte leukemia. TCRdb's copy holds only in-frame clones and misses some; the assay was immunoSEQ multiplex PCR. The data hold about 40,000 clones, with around 81% observed a single time. The sequencing sample was made of CD4+ T cells from blood buffy coats. The receptors originated from a human donor in good health.

A remark on this clone: Mismatch with germline at one junction end may stem from a read error. The chain carries TRBV28 and TRBJ1-6, with D tentatively TRBD1 (6 bases). The CDR3 length is 13 residues. Germline lookup yields CDR1 MDHEN and CDR2 SYDVKM. CDR3 sequence: CASSGRGSSALHF. CDR3 sequence (DNA): TGTGCCAGCAGTGGTAGGGGGAGTTCAGCCCTCCACTTT.

This clone has a handful of counts. The chain has TRBV11-2 and TRBJ2-2; D gene ambiguous. V was trimmed by 1 base and J by 5 bases, leaving 5 bases between them. The germline V gene encodes CDR1 SGHAT and CDR2 FQNNGV. CDR3 size: 13 residues. The CDR3 sequence is CASSLGATGELFF. For the CDR3, the DNA is TGTGCCAGCAGCTTAGGAGCGACCGGGGAGCTGTTTTTT.

V is TRBV7-9 and J is TRBJ1-5; D gene uncertain. V was clipped by 4 bases and J by 3 bases, with 4 bases between them. The CDR3 totals 12 residues. The V gene's germline CDR1 is SEHNR and CDR2 FQNEAQ (reference sequence). The CDR3, as DNA: TGTGCCAGCAGCTCTCTCAATCAGCCCCAGCATTTT. This translates into CASSSLNQPQHF. Based on the CDR3 plus reference TRBV7-9 and TRBJ1-5, the full variable domain is DTGVSQNPRHKITKRGQNVTFRCDPISEHNRLYWYRQTLGQGPEFLTYFQNEAQLEKSRLLSDRFSAERPKGSFSTLEIQRTEQGDSAMYLCASSSLNQPQHFGDGTRLSIL.

The chain carries TRBV11-2 and TRBJ1-2, with 7 bases fitting TRBD1. Germline CDR1 is SGHAT and CDR2 is FQNNGV. The trim removed 5 bases at V and 5 bases at J, leaving 11 bases unmatched. The CDR3 has 15 residues. CDR3 DNA sequence: TGTGCCAGCAGCCCTACGGACAGGATCTCGTATGGCTACACCTTC. Its protein product is CASSPTDRISYGYTF.

Regarding this clone: Sequence at one end of the junction differs from germline and may be a read error. The chain joins TRBV5-4 to TRBJ2-2; maybe TRBD1 (5 bases). The CDR3 covers 13 residues. Germline CDR1 and CDR2: SGHNT and YYREEE (reference sequence). The CDR3 nucleotides are TGTGCCAGCCGGAAGGGGAACGCCGGGGAGCTGTTTTTT. As protein: CASRKGNAGELFF.

This clone appeared once. This rearrangement joins TRBV9 to TRBJ2-6, with unresolved D. V gave up 2 bases and J gave up 1 base, with 16 bases separating them. Germline V gene lookup returns CDR1 SGDLS and CDR2 YYNGEE. This CDR3 spans 18 amino acids. CDR3 in DNA: TGTGCCAGCAGCGTGGCCCCCGGGCTTGGGTCTGGGGCCAACGTCCTGACTTTC. This codes for CASSVAPGLGSGANVLTF.